Below are 21 T cell receptor beta chains sequenced from a single sample in a study of cytomegalovirus exposure and HLA in healthy donors. Use of 60 Vbeta and 13 Jbeta primers characterized the PCR. The method was immunoSEQ multiplex PCR; TCRdb's version includes in-frame clones alone and lacks a portion of them. The profile covers roughly 200,000 clones, with approximately 86% appearing a single time and 1.1% taken by the ten largest. Source material: PBMCs. All receptors derive from a boy younger than 10 in good health and CMV-seronegative.

This chain connects TRBV6-6 to TRBJ1-1; 8 bases are a match to TRBD1. CDR1 is MNHNY, CDR2 SVGAGI, per germline (reference sequence). J gave up 4 bases and V 0 bases, and 1 base lay outside the gene matches. The CDR3 has 14 amino acids. The CDR3 protein is CASSYSTGGTEAFF. As DNA, the CDR3 is TGTGCCAGCAGTTACTCTACAGGGGGCACTGAAGCTTTCTTT.

The DNA for the CDR3 is TGTGCCAGCAGCTTAAGGTTTGGATCGGGGGAGACCCAGTACTTC. It specifies CASSLRFGSGETQYF. The rearrangement uses TRBV11-3 and TRBJ2-5; maybe TRBD2 (5 bases). Looked up from germline, CDR1 is SGHNT and CDR2 is YENEEA. Trimming took off 2 bases at V and 5 bases at J, with 15 bases between the two ends. The CDR3 loop spans 15 amino acids.

Only a few counts were recorded for this clone. The chain recombines TRBV10-3 with TRBJ2-7, with D hard to call. This CDR3 has 12 residues. Germline CDR1 reads ENHRY; CDR2 reads SYGVKD. Trimming left V 4 bases short and J 2 bases short, with 6 bases between. CDR3 sequence reads: CAISGVPYEQYF. In DNA form, the CDR3 reads TGTGCCATCAGTGGAGTTCCCTACGAGCAGTACTTC.

V gene TRBV28 combines with J gene TRBJ1-1, with 7 bases identical to TRBD1. V was clipped by 6 bases and J by 6 bases; unmatched bases: 7. The CDR3 consists of 13 residues. Germline V CDR1 and CDR2: MDHEN, SYDVKM. CDR3 protein: CASRHGQASEAFF. The DNA for the CDR3 is TGTGCCAGCAGGCATGGACAGGCCTCTGAAGCTTTCTTT.

V and J are TRBV25-1 and TRBJ2-7; 9 bases map to TRBD2. The CDR3 extends over 13 amino acids. Trimming took 7 bases from V and 9 from J; bases not matched to a gene: 10. Germline V gene lookup returns CDR1 MGHDK and CDR2 SYGVNS. The CDR3 reads CASTGTSSGVQYF. In DNA, the CDR3 is TGTGCCAGCACCGGGACTAGCAGTGGTGTGCAGTACTTC.

The V gene is TRBV19, the J gene TRBJ2-7; 10 bases agree with TRBD1. From germline, CDR1 is LNHDA and CDR2 SQIVND (reference sequence). This CDR3 comprises 13 residues. V trimming: 6 bases; J trimming: 5 bases; junction bases outside the gene matches: 4. CDR3 nucleotide sequence: TGTGCCAGTAGGCGGGACAGGGGCCACGAGCAGTACTTC. This encodes CASRRDRGHEQYF.

This sequence joins TRBV6-4 and TRBJ2-6, with D maybe TRBD1 (5 bases). V was cut by 0 bases and J by 4 bases, with 13 bases left in between. The CDR3 contains 17 residues. Germline V gene sequence: CDR1 MRHNA, CDR2 SNTAGT. In DNA form, the CDR3 reads TGTGCCAGCAGTGACTCCAAGACAGTGTCAGGGGCCAACGTCCTGACTTTC. Protein: CASSDSKTVSGANVLTF.

The chain is built from TRBV9 and TRBJ2-5; the match to TRBD2 covers 7 bases. The CDR3 totals 15 residues. Losses at the gene ends were 4 bases for V and 1 base for J; bases not matched to a gene: 7. Germline loops: CDR1 SGDLS, CDR2 YYNGEE. CDR3 nucleotide sequence: TGTGCCAGCAGCCCAGCGGGGACCGCCCAAGAGACCCAGTACTTC. Its protein product is CASSPAGTAQETQYF.

The chain has TRBV11-3 and TRBJ1-1, with 9 nucleotides matching TRBD1. The CDR3 runs to 12 residues. With 5 bases clipped from V and 7 bases from J, the junction kept 2 bases outside the gene matches. Germline CDR1 is SGHNT and CDR2 is YENEEA. The CDR3 sequence is CASSVTGGEAFF. CDR3 coding DNA: TGTGCCAGCAGCGTGACAGGGGGTGAAGCTTTCTTT.

This rearrangement joins TRBV5-1 to TRBJ2-1, with D perhaps matching TRBD1 (5 bases). The CDR3 has 14 amino acids. V dropped 2 bases and J dropped 7 bases, with 13 bases sitting between them. CDR1 and CDR2 from the germline V gene are SGHRS and YFSETQ. The chain's CDR3 is CASSLYSDTNEQFF. The CDR3 DNA reads TGCGCCAGCAGCTTATACTCGGACACTAATGAGCAGTTCTTC. The variable domain in full, completed from reference TRBV5-1 and TRBJ2-1, reads KAGVTQTPRYLIKTRGQQVTLSCSPISGHRSVSWYQQTPGQGLQFLFEYFSETQRNKGNFPGRFSGRQFSNSRSEMNVSTLELGDSALYLCASSLYSDTNEQFFGPGTRLTVL.

The CDR3 DNA follows: TGTGCCAGCAGTGGAGCACGACACGACAGGGTTATCAACTATGGCTACACCTTC. It encodes CASSGARHDRVINYGYTF. V is TRBV6-1 and J is TRBJ1-2, with 7 bases fitting TRBD1. Germline V gene lookup returns CDR1 MNHNS and CDR2 SASEGT. This CDR3 is 18 amino acids long. The V gene end was trimmed by 4 bases and the J gene end by 2 bases; junction bases not matched to a gene: 16.

With regard to this clone: This specimen includes other DNA sequences encoding the same CDR3. The J gene is TRBJ2-1, the V gene TRBV4-1, with 10 bases aligning to TRBD2. The germline V gene has CDR1 MGHRA and CDR2 YSYEKL. After removal of 3 bases from V and 5 bases from J, the junction contained 7 bases not matched to a gene. This CDR3 has 16 amino acids. The CDR3 DNA follows: TGCGCCAGCAGCCACCTCACTAGCGGGGCGGACAATGAGCAGTTCTTC. Translated: CASSHLTSGADNEQFF.

The chain has TRBV2 and TRBJ2-7; D ambiguous. V was clipped by 7 bases and J by 6 bases, with 19 bases between them. Germline V gives CDR1 SNHLY, CDR2 FYNNEI. The CDR3 consists of 14 residues. The CDR3, as DNA: TGTGCCAGCACGGGTGAGGTAACATTCTTCGAGCAGTACTTC. Its translation is CASTGEVTFFEQYF.

V gene TRBV30 combines with J gene TRBJ2-7, with a tentative D call TRBD2 (6 bases). V was pared by 3 bases and J by 1 base, with 10 bases between. The CDR3 loop spans 13 amino acids. The germline gives CDR1 GTSNPN, CDR2 SVGIG (reference sequence). CDR3 sequence (DNA): TGTGCCTGGAGCCCGGGACTTTCCTACGAGCAGTACTTC. Its translation: CAWSPGLSYEQYF. The whole variable domain, remainder taken from reference TRBV30 and TRBJ2-7, is SQTIHQWPATLVQPVGSPLSLECTVEGTSNPNLYWYRQAAGRGLQLLFYSVGIGQISSEVPQNLSASRPQDRQFILSSKKLLLSDSGFYLCAWSPGLSYEQYFGPGTRLTVT.

The chain is built from TRBV7-9 and TRBJ2-1; weak D call: TRBD2 (5 bases). Trimming shortened V by 1 base and J by 7 bases, and 17 bases separated the two germline ends. This CDR3 contains 16 residues. Germline assignment: CDR1 SEHNR and CDR2 FQNEAQ (reference sequence). This CDR3 reads CASSLDATGTRNEQFF. DNA of the CDR3: TGTGCCAGCAGCTTAGATGCGACGGGCACTAGGAATGAGCAGTTCTTC.

The chain is built from TRBV9 and TRBJ2-1, with TRBD2 matching over 16 bases. Trimming at V came to 0 bases and at J to 9 bases, leaving 6 bases not matched to a gene. Germline V gene sequence: CDR1 SGDLS, CDR2 YYNGEE. The CDR3 length is 17 residues. CDR3 DNA sequence: TGTGCCAGCAGCGTAGACGGGACTAGCGGGGGGGCACCTGAGCAGTTCTTC. Translation: CASSVDGTSGGAPEQFF.

This clone came up a few times. V usage is TRBV5-1 and J usage is TRBJ2-2; 8 bases match TRBD2. With V trimmed by 2 bases and J by 3 bases, 3 bases remained unmatched. The CDR3 covers 15 residues. The germline gives CDR1 SGHRS, CDR2 YFSETQ. This CDR3 reads CASSFSGSDTGELFF. In DNA form, the CDR3 reads TGCGCCAGCAGCTTCAGCGGGAGCGACACCGGGGAGCTGTTTTTT.

The chain couples TRBV12-5 to TRBJ2-5; possible D gene TRBD2, 6 bases. V shed 2 bases and J shed 5 bases, with 15 bases lying between them. CDR3 size: 15 residues. Germline CDR1 and CDR2: LGHNT and FRNRAP. CDR3: CASGLTPSEVETQYF. The DNA of the CDR3 is TGTGCTAGTGGTTTGACACCTAGCGAGGTGGAGACCCAGTACTTC.

This chain joins TRBV6-1 and TRBJ2-7; TRBD2 matches 7 bases. CDR1 and CDR2 from the germline V gene are MNHNS and SASEGT. V was clipped by 2 bases and J by 3 bases; unmatched bases: 7. The CDR3 has 15 residues. CDR3 region: CASSERGLTSYEQYF. The CDR3 bases are TGTGCCAGCAGTGAAAGGGGACTAACCAGCTACGAGCAGTACTTC.

The V and J genes are TRBV5-4 and TRBJ2-7; TRBD2 agrees at 10 bases. CDR3 length: 15 amino acids. The V and J ends lost 0 bases and 2 bases, in that order; junction bases with no gene match: 2. Germline CDR1 is SGHNT and CDR2 is YYREEE (reference sequence). Written as DNA, the CDR3 is TGTGCCAGCAGCTTGGAAGCGGGGGGGCCCTACGAGCAGTACTTC. Translated, it gives CASSLEAGGPYEQYF.

V gene TRBV6-5 combines with J gene TRBJ1-5, with TRBD1 matching over 8 bases. V lost 1 base and J lost 5; bases outside the gene matches: 1. This CDR3 is built from 14 residues. Looked up from germline, CDR1 is MNHEY and CDR2 is SVGAGI. Written as DNA, the CDR3 is TGTGCCAGCAGTTACTTACAGGGGGATCAGCCCCAGCATTTT. Encoded protein: CASSYLQGDQPQHF.